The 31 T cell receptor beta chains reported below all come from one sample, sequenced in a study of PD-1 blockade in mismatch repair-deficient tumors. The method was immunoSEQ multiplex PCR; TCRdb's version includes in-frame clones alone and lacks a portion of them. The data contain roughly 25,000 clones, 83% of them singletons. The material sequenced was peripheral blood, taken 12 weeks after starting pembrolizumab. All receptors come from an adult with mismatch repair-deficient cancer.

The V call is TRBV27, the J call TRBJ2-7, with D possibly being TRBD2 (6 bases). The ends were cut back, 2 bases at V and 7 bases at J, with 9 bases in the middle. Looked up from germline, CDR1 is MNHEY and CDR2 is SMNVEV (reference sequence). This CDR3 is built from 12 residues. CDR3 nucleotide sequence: TGTGCCAGCAGTTTAAATGCGGGAGAGCAGTACTTC. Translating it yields CASSLNAGEQYF.

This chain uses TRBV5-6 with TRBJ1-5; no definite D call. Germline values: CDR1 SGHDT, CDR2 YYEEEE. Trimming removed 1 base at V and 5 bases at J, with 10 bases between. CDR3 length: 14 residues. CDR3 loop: CASSLWWADQPQHF. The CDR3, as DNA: TGTGCCAGCAGCTTGTGGTGGGCGGATCAGCCCCAGCATTTT. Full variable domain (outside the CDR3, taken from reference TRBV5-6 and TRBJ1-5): DAGVTQSPTHLIKTRGQQVTLRCSPKSGHDTVSWYQQALGQGPQFIFQYYEEEERQRGNFPDRFSGHQFPNYSSELNVNALLLGDSALYLCASSLWWADQPQHFGDGTRLSIL.

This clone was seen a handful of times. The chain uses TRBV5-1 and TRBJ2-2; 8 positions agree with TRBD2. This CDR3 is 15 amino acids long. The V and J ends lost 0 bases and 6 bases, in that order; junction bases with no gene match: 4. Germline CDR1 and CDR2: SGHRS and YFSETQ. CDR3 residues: CASSLGTSSSGELFF. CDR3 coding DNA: TGCGCCAGCAGCTTGGGGACTAGCAGCTCCGGGGAGCTGTTTTTT.

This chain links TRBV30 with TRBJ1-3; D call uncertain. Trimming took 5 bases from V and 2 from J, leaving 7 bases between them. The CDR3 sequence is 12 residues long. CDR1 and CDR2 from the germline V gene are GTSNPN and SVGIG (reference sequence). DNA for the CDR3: TGTGCCTGGCGCGGGGCTGGAAACACCATATATTTT. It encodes CAWRGAGNTIYF.

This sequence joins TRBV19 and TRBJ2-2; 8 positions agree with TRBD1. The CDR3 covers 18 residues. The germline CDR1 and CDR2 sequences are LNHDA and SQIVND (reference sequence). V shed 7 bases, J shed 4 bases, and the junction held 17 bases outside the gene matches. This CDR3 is CASTKKGTGPRSTGELFF. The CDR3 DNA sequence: TGTGCCAGTACCAAAAAGGGGACAGGCCCACGGAGCACCGGGGAGCTGTTTTTT.

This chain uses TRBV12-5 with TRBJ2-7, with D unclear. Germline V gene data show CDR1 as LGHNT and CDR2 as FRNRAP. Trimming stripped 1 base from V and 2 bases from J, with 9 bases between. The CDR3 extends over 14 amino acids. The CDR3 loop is CASGLGVPPYEQYF. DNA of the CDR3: TGTGCTAGTGGTTTGGGTGTACCACCCTACGAGCAGTACTTC.

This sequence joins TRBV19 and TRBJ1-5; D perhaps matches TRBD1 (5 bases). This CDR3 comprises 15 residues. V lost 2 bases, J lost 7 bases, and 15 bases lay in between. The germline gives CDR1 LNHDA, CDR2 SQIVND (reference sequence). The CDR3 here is CASSIRGALGQPQHF. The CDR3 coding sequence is TGTGCCAGTAGTATAAGAGGGGCGCTAGGACAGCCCCAGCATTTT. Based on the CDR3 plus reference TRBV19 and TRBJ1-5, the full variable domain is DGGITQSPKYLFRKEGQNVTLSCEQNLNHDAMYWYRQDPGQGLRLIYYSQIVNDFQKGDIAEGYSVSREKKESFPLTVTSAQKNPTAFYLCASSIRGALGQPQHFGDGTRLSIL.

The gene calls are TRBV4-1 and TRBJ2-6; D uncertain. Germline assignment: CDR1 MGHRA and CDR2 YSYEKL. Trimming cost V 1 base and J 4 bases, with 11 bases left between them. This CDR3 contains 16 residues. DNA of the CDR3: TGCGCCAGCAGCCAAGTTTTGGGGTCCGGGGCCAACGTCCTGACTTTC. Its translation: CASSQVLGSGANVLTF.

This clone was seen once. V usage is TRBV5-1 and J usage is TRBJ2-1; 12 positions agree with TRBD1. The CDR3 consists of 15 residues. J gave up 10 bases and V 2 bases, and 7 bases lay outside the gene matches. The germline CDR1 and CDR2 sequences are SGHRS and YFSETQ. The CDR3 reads CASSLPGQGAGEQFF. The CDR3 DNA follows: TGCGCCAGCAGCTTACCGGGACAGGGGGCAGGGGAGCAGTTCTTC.

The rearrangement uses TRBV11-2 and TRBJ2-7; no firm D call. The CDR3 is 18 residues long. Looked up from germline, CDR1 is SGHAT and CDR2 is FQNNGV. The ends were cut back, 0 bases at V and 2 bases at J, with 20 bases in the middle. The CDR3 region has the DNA TGTGCCAGCAGCTTAGATCCGCTACCGCGGAGCAGTACCTACGAGCAGTACTTC. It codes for CASSLDPLPRSSTYEQYF.

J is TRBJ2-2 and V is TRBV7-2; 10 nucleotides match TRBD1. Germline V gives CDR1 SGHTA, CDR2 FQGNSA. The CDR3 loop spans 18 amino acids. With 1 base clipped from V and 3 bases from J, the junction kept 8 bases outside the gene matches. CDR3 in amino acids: CASSLGGGTGAYTGELFF. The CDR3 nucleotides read TGTGCCAGCAGCTTAGGAGGCGGGACAGGGGCCTACACCGGGGAGCTGTTTTTT.

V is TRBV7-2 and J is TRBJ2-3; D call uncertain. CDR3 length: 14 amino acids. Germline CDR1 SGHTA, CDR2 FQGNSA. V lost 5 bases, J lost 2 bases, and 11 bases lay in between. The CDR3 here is CASSPTPDTDTQYF. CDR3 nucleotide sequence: TGTGCCAGCAGCCCGACCCCAGACACAGATACGCAGTATTTT.

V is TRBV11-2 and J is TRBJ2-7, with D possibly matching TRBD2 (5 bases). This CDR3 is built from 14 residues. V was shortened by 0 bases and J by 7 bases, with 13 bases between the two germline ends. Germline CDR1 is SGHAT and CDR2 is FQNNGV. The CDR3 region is CASSLEVGRDEQYF. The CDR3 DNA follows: TGTGCCAGCAGCTTAGAGGTCGGACGGGATGAGCAGTACTTC.

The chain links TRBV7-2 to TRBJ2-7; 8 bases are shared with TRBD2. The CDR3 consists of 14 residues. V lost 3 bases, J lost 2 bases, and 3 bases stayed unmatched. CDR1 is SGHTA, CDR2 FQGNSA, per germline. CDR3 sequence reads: CASSFTSGTYEQYF. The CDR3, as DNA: TGTGCCAGCAGCTTCACTAGCGGAACCTACGAGCAGTACTTC.

CDR3 bases: TGTGCCAGCAGCCGCGAGACGACGGACTTCTCGACCTACACCTTC. As protein: CASSRETTDFSTYTF. The V and J genes are TRBV7-2 and TRBJ1-2, with D unclear. This CDR3 contains 15 residues. Trimming removed 5 bases from V and 10 bases from J, with 23 bases in between. Germline V gives CDR1 SGHTA, CDR2 FQGNSA.

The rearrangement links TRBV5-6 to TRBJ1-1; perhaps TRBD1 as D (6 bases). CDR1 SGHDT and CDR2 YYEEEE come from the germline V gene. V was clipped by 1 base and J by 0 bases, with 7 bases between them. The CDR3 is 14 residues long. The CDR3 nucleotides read TGTGCCAGCAGCTTGAGGGGGTTGAACACTGAAGCTTTCTTT. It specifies CASSLRGLNTEAFF.

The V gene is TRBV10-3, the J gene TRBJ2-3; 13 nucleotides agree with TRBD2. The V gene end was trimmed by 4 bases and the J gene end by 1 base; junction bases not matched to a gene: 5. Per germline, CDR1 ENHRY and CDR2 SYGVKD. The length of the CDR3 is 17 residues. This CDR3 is CAISGTSGRGGTDTQYF. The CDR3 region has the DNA TGTGCCATCAGTGGGACTAGCGGGAGAGGAGGCACAGATACGCAGTATTTT.

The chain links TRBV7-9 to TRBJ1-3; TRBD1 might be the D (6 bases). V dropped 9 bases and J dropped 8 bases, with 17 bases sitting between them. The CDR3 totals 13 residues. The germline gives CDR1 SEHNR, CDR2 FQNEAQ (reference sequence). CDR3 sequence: CARQDGGGDTIYF. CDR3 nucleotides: TGTGCCAGGCAAGACGGGGGCGGGGACACCATATATTTT.

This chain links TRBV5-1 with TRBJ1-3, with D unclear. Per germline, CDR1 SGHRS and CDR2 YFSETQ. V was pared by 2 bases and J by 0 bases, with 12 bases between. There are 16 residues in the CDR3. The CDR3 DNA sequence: TGCGCCAGCAGCTTACAGACTCAGAGCTCTGGAAACACCATATATTTT. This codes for CASSLQTQSSGNTIYF.

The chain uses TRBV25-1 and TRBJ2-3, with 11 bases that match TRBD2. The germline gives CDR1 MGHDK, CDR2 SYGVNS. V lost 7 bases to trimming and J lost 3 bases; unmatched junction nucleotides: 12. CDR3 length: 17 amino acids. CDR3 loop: CASTESGGLAGTDTQYF. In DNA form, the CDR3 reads TGTGCCAGCACCGAATCGGGAGGACTAGCGGGTACAGATACGCAGTATTTT.

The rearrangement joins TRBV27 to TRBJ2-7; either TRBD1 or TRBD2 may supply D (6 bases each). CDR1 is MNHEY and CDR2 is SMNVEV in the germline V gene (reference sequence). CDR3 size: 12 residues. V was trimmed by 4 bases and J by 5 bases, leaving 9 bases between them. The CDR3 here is CASSSGEDEQYF. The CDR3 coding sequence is TGTGCCAGCAGTTCAGGGGAGGACGAGCAGTACTTC.

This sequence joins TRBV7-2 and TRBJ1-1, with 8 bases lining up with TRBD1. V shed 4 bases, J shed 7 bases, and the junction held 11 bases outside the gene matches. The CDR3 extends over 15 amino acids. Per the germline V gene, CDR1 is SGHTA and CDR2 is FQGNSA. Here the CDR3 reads CASSSTPVTGGEAFF. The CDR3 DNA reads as TGTGCCAGCAGCTCTACTCCAGTTACAGGGGGTGAAGCTTTCTTT. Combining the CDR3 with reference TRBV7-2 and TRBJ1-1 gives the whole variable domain GAGVSQSPSNKVTEKGKDVELRCDPISGHTALYWYRQSLGQGLEFLIYFQGNSAPDKSGLPSDRFSAERTGGSVSTLTIQRTQQEDSAVYLCASSSTPVTGGEAFFGQGTRLTVV.

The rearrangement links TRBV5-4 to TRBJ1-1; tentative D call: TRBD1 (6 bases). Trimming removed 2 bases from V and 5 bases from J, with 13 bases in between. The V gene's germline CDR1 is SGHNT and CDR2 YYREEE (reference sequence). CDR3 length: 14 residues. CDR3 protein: CASSLGRGGTEAFF. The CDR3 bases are TGTGCCAGCAGCTTAGGCAGGGGCGGGACTGAAGCTTTCTTT.

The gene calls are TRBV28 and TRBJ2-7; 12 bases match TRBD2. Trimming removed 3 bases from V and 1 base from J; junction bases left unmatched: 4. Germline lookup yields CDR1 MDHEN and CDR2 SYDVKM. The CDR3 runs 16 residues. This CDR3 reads CASSFRGTSGSYEQYF. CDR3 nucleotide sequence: TGTGCCAGCAGTTTCCGCGGGACTAGCGGGTCCTACGAGCAGTACTTC.

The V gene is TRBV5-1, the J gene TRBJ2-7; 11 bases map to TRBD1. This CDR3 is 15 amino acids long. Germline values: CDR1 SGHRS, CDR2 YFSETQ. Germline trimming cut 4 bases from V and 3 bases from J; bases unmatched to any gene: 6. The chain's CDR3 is CASSKGQGVVYEQYF. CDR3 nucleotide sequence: TGCGCCAGCAGCAAGGGACAGGGGGTTGTCTACGAGCAGTACTTC. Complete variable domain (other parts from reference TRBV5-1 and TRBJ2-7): KAGVTQTPRYLIKTRGQQVTLSCSPISGHRSVSWYQQTPGQGLQFLFEYFSETQRNKGNFPGRFSGRQFSNSRSEMNVSTLELGDSALYLCASSKGQGVVYEQYFGPGTRLTVT.

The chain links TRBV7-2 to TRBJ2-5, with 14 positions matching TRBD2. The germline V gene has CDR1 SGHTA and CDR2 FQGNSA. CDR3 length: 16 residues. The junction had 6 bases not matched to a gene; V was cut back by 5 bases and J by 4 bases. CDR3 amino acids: CASSRGTSGRGETQYF. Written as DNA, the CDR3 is TGTGCCAGCAGCAGAGGGACTAGCGGGAGAGGAGAGACCCAGTACTTC.

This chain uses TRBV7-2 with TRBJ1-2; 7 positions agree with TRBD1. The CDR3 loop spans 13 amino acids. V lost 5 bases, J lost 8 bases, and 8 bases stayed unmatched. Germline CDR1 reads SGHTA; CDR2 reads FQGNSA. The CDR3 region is CASSLTGEQGYTF. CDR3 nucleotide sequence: TGTGCCAGCAGCCTCACAGGGGAGCAGGGCTACACCTTC.

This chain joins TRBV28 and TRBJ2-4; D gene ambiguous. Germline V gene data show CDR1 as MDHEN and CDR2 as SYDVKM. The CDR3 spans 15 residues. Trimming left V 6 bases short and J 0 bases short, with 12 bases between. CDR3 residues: CASSHTSLAKNIQYF. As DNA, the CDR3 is TGTGCCAGCAGCCATACAAGCCTAGCCAAAAACATTCAGTACTTC.

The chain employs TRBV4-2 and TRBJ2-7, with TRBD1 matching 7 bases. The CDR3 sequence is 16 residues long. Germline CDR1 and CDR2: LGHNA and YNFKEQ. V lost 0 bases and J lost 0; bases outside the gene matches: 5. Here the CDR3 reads CASSQDEGDSSYEQYF. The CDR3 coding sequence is TGTGCCAGCAGCCAAGATGAGGGGGACAGCTCCTACGAGCAGTACTTC.

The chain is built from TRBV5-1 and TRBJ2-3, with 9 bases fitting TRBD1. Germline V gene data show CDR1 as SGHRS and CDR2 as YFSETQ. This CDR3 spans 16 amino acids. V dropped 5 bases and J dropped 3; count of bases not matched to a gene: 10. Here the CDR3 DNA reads TGCGCCAGCAGACCCAGGACAGGGGTTTGGACAGATACGCAGTATTTT. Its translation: CASRPRTGVWTDTQYF.

The CDR3 reads CASSPKGGDGEKLFF. CDR3 DNA sequence: TGTGCCAGCAGCCCCAAGGGAGGGGACGGTGAAAAACTGTTTTTT. This rearrangement joins TRBV7-6 to TRBJ1-4; D is possibly TRBD1 (5 bases). There are 15 residues in the CDR3. V was pared by 5 bases and J by 7 bases, with 17 bases between. The germline gives CDR1 SGHVS, CDR2 FNYEAQ.